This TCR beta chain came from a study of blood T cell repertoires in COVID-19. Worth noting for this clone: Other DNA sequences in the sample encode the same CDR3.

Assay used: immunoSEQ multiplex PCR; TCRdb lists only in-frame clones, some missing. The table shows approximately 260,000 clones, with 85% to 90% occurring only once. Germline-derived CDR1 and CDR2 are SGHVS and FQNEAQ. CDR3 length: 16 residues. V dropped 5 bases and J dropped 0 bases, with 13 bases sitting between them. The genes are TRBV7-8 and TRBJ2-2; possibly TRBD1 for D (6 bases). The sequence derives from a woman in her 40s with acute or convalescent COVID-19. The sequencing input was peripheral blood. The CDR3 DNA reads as TGTGCCAGCAGCCTACAGGGCGCCGCGAACACCGGGGAGCTGTTTTTT. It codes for CASSLQGAANTGELFF.